This T cell receptor beta chain was sequenced in a study of blood T cell repertoires in COVID-19. Profiled with immunoSEQ multiplex PCR; TCRdb holds only in-frame clones, not every one. The repertoire holds approximately 210,000 clones, with more than 65% as singletons. V dropped 3 bases and J dropped 4 bases, with 7 bases sitting between them. The germline gives CDR1 LNHDA, CDR2 SQIVND (reference sequence). CDR3 size: 13 residues. This clone appeared once. Material: PBMCs or T cells enriched from blood (not recorded which). The clonotype originates from a woman in her 50s with acute COVID-19. This chain connects TRBV19 to TRBJ1-5; D gene ambiguous. CDR3 protein: CASSMKRNQPQHF. The DNA for the CDR3 is TGTGCCAGTAGTATGAAGAGGAATCAGCCCCAGCATTTT.